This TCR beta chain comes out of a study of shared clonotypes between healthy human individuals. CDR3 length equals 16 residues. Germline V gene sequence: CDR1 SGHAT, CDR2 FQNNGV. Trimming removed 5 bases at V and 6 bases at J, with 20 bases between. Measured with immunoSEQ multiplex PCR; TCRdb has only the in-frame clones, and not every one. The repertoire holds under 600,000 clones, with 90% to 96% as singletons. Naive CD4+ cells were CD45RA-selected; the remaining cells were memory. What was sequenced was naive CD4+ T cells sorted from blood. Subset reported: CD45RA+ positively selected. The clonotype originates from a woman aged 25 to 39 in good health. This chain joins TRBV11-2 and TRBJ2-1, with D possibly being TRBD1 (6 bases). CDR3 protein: CASSRLQGSVRNEQFF. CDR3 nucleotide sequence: TGTGCCAGCAGCCGTCTACAGGGAAGTGTGCGCAATGAGCAGTTCTTC.